What follows describes a single T cell receptor beta chain. This record comes from a study of OX40 agonist ivuxolimab in advanced cancers. At the level of the study: The study gave patients intravenous ivuxolimab at 0.01 to 10 mg/kg every 2 weeks.

The CDR3 covers 15 residues. Germline V gene sequence: CDR1 SGHNT, CDR2 YENEEA. The V gene lost 4 bases and the J gene lost 0 bases, with 11 bases spanning the gap. Using immunoSEQ multiplex PCR, the repertoire was profiled, and TCRdb retains in-frame clones only, with some absent. The sample lists about 72,000 clones; over 80% were seen once. V and J are TRBV11-3 and TRBJ2-3; D remains ambiguous. The sequencing here drew on CD4+ or CD8+ T cells sorted from blood, taken in a trial of the OX40 agonist ivuxolimab. The receptor's source is an adult with an advanced solid tumor such as melanoma, head and neck, liver or kidney cancer. The CDR3 loop is CASSSSPTSTDTQYF. In nucleotides, the CDR3 is TGTGCCAGCAGCTCAAGCCCTACTAGCACAGATACGCAGTATTTT.